The 15 T cell receptor beta chains presented below share a single source sample, sequenced in a study of human T cells and chemical hapten exposure. TCRdb re-called the RACE reads through MiXCR, storing one row per CDR3 protein. The table shows around 190,000 distinct CDR3 sequences, with under 25% occurring only once. The time point was: patch test 1, 2 weeks after DPC sensitization. Treatment indicated: therapeutic diphenylcyclopropenone sensitization with weekly scalp DPC. This sample comprised whole blood, obtained in connection with sensitization to the hapten diphenylcyclopropenone (DPC). These receptors were obtained from a woman aged 50 to 65 with alopecia areata. Some clones in this sample may be carry-over from other donors' samples.

V and J are TRBV20-1 and TRBJ2-1, with D possibly being TRBD2 (6 bases). The V and J ends lost 0 bases and 12 bases respectively, with 9 bases between them. The CDR3 runs 11 residues. Germline V gives CDR1 DFQATT, CDR2 SNEGSKA (reference sequence). CDR3 residues: CSARDGSAQFF. The DNA of the CDR3 is TGCAGTGCTAGAGACGGGAGTGCGCAGTTCTTC.

CDR3 protein: CATSPDSNQPQHF. The CDR3 region has the DNA TGTGCCACCTCGCCAGATAGCAATCAGCCCCAGCATTTT. The chain employs TRBV2 and TRBJ1-5; D ambiguous. Trimming cost V 10 bases and J 0 bases, with 10 bases left between them. CDR1 SNHLY and CDR2 FYNNEI come from the germline V gene. The CDR3 runs to 13 residues.

V gene TRBV11-2 combines with J gene TRBJ2-1, with D hard to call. V was cut by 2 bases and J by 4 bases, with 6 bases left in between. Germline V CDR1 and CDR2: SGHAT, FQNNGV. This CDR3 contains 13 residues. The CDR3 DNA follows: TGTGCCAGCAGCTTAAGGAAATACAATGAGCAGTTCTTC. As protein: CASSLRKYNEQFF.

The chain employs TRBV9 and TRBJ1-1; D is ambiguous. There are 12 residues in the CDR3. Per germline, CDR1 SGDLS and CDR2 YYNGEE. V lost 0 bases to trimming and J lost 2 bases, with 2 bases between them. Here the CDR3 DNA reads TGTGCCAGCAGCGTAGCCAACACTGAAGCTTTCTTT. It codes for CASSVANTEAFF.

This clonotype was counted a few times. The chain links TRBV27 to TRBJ1-1; no definite D call. Per the germline V gene, CDR1 is MNHEY and CDR2 is SMNVEV (reference sequence). Trimming removed 4 bases from V and 4 bases from J, with 7 bases in between. The length of the CDR3 is 12 residues. CDR3 in amino acids: CASSSVGTEAFF. The CDR3 DNA sequence: TGTGCCAGCAGTTCCGTGGGCACTGAAGCTTTCTTT.

The count of this clonotype is one. V and J are TRBV7-2 and TRBJ2-2; D call uncertain. V was clipped by 0 bases and J by 7 bases, with 3 bases between them. This CDR3 is built from 12 residues. Germline CDR1 SGHTA, CDR2 FQGNSA. DNA for the CDR3: TGTGCCAGCAGCTTAGCGTACGGGGAGCTGTTTTTT. This codes for CASSLAYGELFF.

Only a few counts were recorded for this clonotype. The chain combines TRBV29-1 with TRBJ2-3, with D perhaps TRBD1 (5 bases). Germline V gives CDR1 SQVTM, CDR2 ANQGSEA. This CDR3 has 15 residues. V gave up 0 bases and J gave up 2 bases, with 12 bases separating them. This chain's CDR3 is CSVEDTTVNTDTQYF. DNA of the CDR3: TGCAGCGTTGAAGATACGACAGTCAACACAGATACGCAGTATTTT.

Ten or more counts support this clonotype. This chain uses TRBV7-9 with TRBJ2-3; the D gene is possibly TRBD2 (5 bases). V gave up 5 bases and J gave up 6 bases, with 12 bases separating them. Germline V gives CDR1 SEHNR, CDR2 FQNEAQ (reference sequence). The CDR3 spans 13 residues. The CDR3 DNA is TGTGCCAGCAGCCAACTAGGATTGGATACGCAGTATTTT. It translates to CASSQLGLDTQYF.

In its sample, this clonotype was seen a few times. The V call is TRBV20-1, the J call TRBJ2-2; D perhaps matches TRBD1 (5 bases). The length of the CDR3 is 16 residues. The germline CDR1 and CDR2 sequences are DFQATT and SNEGSKA (reference sequence). V was shortened by 6 bases and J by 0 bases, with 17 bases between the two germline ends. The CDR3: CSAYNLRQTNTGELFF. The CDR3 region has the DNA TGCAGTGCCTACAATCTGAGACAGACGAACACCGGGGAGCTGTTTTTT.

The rearrangement joins TRBV5-1 to TRBJ2-2, with unresolved D. There are 15 residues in the CDR3. V was pared by 4 bases and J by 9 bases, with 19 bases between. Germline values: CDR1 SGHRS, CDR2 YFSETQ. The CDR3 sequence: CASSNGPASSRELFF. The CDR3 bases are TGCGCCAGCAGCAACGGACCGGCCTCAAGCAGGGAGCTGTTTTTT.

The CDR3 sequence: CAISEANTGELFF. The CDR3 DNA reads as TGTGCCATCAGTGAGGCAAACACCGGGGAGCTGTTTTTT. The chain recombines TRBV10-3 with TRBJ2-2; no definite D call. CDR1 and CDR2 (germline): ENHRY, SYGVKD. The CDR3 contains 13 residues. V lost 2 bases and J lost 2, with 3 bases in between.

The chain carries TRBV6-6 and TRBJ2-7, with D unclear. The CDR3 has 16 amino acids. V lost 0 bases, J lost 4 bases, and 16 bases lay in between. From germline, CDR1 is MNHNY and CDR2 SVGAGI (reference sequence). Here the CDR3 reads CASSYSILGNGYEQYF. The CDR3 nucleotides read TGTGCCAGCAGTTACTCGATTTTGGGGAACGGTTACGAGCAGTACTTC.

The sample holds a few counts of this clonotype. The chain recombines TRBV20-1 with TRBJ1-1, with 7 bases fitting TRBD1. The CDR3 has 14 residues. Germline V gene sequence: CDR1 DFQATT, CDR2 SNEGSKA (reference sequence). V shed 6 bases and J 2 bases; nucleotides not matched to a gene: 9. In nucleotides, the CDR3 is TGCAGTGCCACCCCTCGAGGGGGCAACACTGAAGCTTTCTTT. Encoded protein: CSATPRGGNTEAFF.

This clonotype was recorded at least ten times. The chain uses TRBV5-1 and TRBJ2-5, with a possible D match to TRBD1 (7 bases). V lost 4 bases and J lost 3, with 16 bases in between. The CDR3 length is 15 residues. Germline V lookup: CDR1 SGHRS, CDR2 YFSETQ. The CDR3: CASSLEGAGKETQYF. CDR3 DNA: TGCGCCAGCAGCCTGGAGGGGGCAGGGAAAGAGACCCAGTACTTC.

V usage is TRBV5-1 and J usage is TRBJ1-4, with D possibly being TRBD1 (5 bases). This CDR3 spans 16 amino acids. From germline, CDR1 is SGHRS and CDR2 YFSETQ. V was trimmed by 2 bases and J by 1 base, leaving 12 bases between them. The CDR3 sequence is CASSFQGEGTNEKLFF. The DNA for the CDR3 is TGCGCCAGCAGCTTCCAGGGCGAGGGAACTAATGAAAAACTGTTTTTT. Full variable domain (rest looked up from reference TRBV5-1 and TRBJ1-4): KAGVTQTPRYLIKTRGQQVTLSCSPISGHRSVSWYQQTPGQGLQFLFEYFSETQRNKGNFPGRFSGRQFSNSRSEMNVSTLELGDSALYLCASSFQGEGTNEKLFFGSGTQLSVL.